Below are 22 T cell receptor beta chains sequenced from a single sample in a study of blood T cell repertoires in COVID-19. The table came from immunoSEQ multiplex PCR; TCRdb's copy has only in-frame clones and leaves some out. The data show 140,000 to 150,000 clones, over 75% seen once. The sequenced material came from peripheral blood. These receptors were obtained from a young man with COVID-19, enrolled during active disease.

The chain is built from TRBV28 and TRBJ2-7; 11 nucleotides agree with TRBD1. This CDR3 contains 14 residues. CDR1 and CDR2 from the germline V gene are MDHEN and SYDVKM. Losses at the gene ends were 4 bases for V and 7 bases for J; bases not matched to a gene: 6. The CDR3 sequence: CASSSRDRGLEQYF. CDR3 bases: TGTGCCAGCAGTTCCCGGGACAGGGGGTTGGAGCAGTACTTC.

The chain employs TRBV19 and TRBJ1-1; TRBD1 aligns across 7 bases. The germline CDR1 and CDR2 sequences are LNHDA and SQIVND (reference sequence). This CDR3 is built from 15 residues. V lost 1 base and J lost 4; bases outside the gene matches: 6. CDR3: CASSIGAGGLTEAFF. The CDR3 DNA reads TGTGCCAGTAGTATAGGTGCAGGGGGGCTCACTGAAGCTTTCTTT.

The genes are TRBV7-8 and TRBJ2-5; D perhaps matches TRBD2 (6 bases). The length of the CDR3 is 14 residues. Germline CDR1 and CDR2: SGHVS and FQNEAQ. V lost 5 bases and J 2 bases, leaving 12 bases between the germline ends. The CDR3 loop reads CASSPGTEQETQYF. The CDR3 DNA reads TGTGCCAGCAGCCCCGGGACTGAGCAAGAGACCCAGTACTTC.

CDR3 in DNA: TGTGCCAGCAGCCCCAGGGTGGGCACTGAAGCTTTCTTT. It encodes CASSPRVGTEAFF. The gene calls are TRBV7-8 and TRBJ1-1; perhaps TRBD1 as D (5 bases). Germline CDR1 reads SGHVS; CDR2 reads FQNEAQ. V was pared by 5 bases and J by 4 bases, with 11 bases between. The CDR3 loop spans 13 amino acids.

V and J are TRBV24-1 and TRBJ1-6, with D perhaps TRBD1 (6 bases). Looked up from germline, CDR1 is KGHDR and CDR2 is SFDVKD. V was clipped by 5 bases and J by 1 base, with 17 bases between them. This CDR3 has 18 amino acids. CDR3 bases: TGTGCCACCAGTGTCCGGACAGCTAGGGGATCCTATAATTCACCCCTCCACTTT. The encoded protein is CATSVRTARGSYNSPLHF.

This clone was observed a single time. The V call is TRBV19, the J call TRBJ1-4, with a tentative D call TRBD1 (5 bases). This CDR3 region has 15 residues. Germline CDR1 reads LNHDA; CDR2 reads SQIVND (reference sequence). V lost 3 bases and J 5 bases, leaving 13 bases between the germline ends. The CDR3 bases are TGTGCCAGTAGTATTTGGGGCCCCAGGAATGAAAAACTGTTTTTT. Protein sequence: CASSIWGPRNEKLFF.

The chain employs TRBV4-1 and TRBJ2-7, with TRBD1 identical over 8 bases. CDR3 length: 16 amino acids. Germline CDR1 MGHRA, CDR2 YSYEKL. J gave up 1 base and V 5 bases, and 10 bases lay outside the gene matches. The CDR3 DNA is TGCGCCAGCAGCTTCAAACCGGGACAGGCGTCCTACGAGCAGTACTTC. Translated, it gives CASSFKPGQASYEQYF.

The sample holds one count of this clone. The J gene is TRBJ2-1, the V gene TRBV27; possibly TRBD1 for D (5 bases). Looked up from germline, CDR1 is MNHEY and CDR2 is SMNVEV (reference sequence). The CDR3 is 14 amino acids. The V and J ends lost 4 bases and 8 bases respectively, with 15 bases between them. CDR3 sequence reads: CASSYIGESDEQFF. The DNA of the CDR3 is TGTGCCAGCAGTTACATAGGGGAATCGGATGAGCAGTTCTTC.

The V gene is TRBV29-1, the J gene TRBJ2-1; perhaps TRBD1 as D (5 bases). The germline V gene encodes CDR1 SQVTM and CDR2 ANQGSEA. The germline V and J ends were trimmed by 2 bases and 8 bases, with 13 bases remaining between them. The CDR3 sequence is 13 residues long. The CDR3 loop reads CSVEKGIVDEQFF. In nucleotides, the CDR3 is TGCAGCGTTGAAAAGGGGATCGTAGATGAGCAGTTCTTC.

V and J are TRBV9 and TRBJ2-1; the D gene is possibly TRBD2 (6 bases). The CDR3 totals 14 residues. Germline CDR1 is SGDLS and CDR2 is YYNGEE. Trimming stripped 0 bases from V and 8 bases from J, with 12 bases between. The CDR3 is CASSVEGEVDEQFF. The CDR3, as DNA: TGTGCCAGCAGCGTAGAAGGGGAGGTGGATGAGCAGTTCTTC.

The CDR3 DNA reads TGTGCCAGCAGCCTTAGCACAGATACGCAGTATTTT. Its protein product is CASSLSTDTQYF. The chain links TRBV9 to TRBJ2-3; D is unclear. The CDR3 runs to 12 residues. CDR1 and CDR2 (germline): SGDLS, YYNGEE. The V end lost 4 bases, the J end lost 0 bases, and 3 bases lay between the germline ends.

The chain uses TRBV28 and TRBJ1-6, with TRBD1 as a possible D gene (6 bases). Deletions cut 4 bases from V and 0 bases from J, with 10 bases between. This CDR3 is 16 amino acids long. In germline, CDR1 is MDHEN, CDR2 SYDVKM. The CDR3 reads CASSYGQSSYNSPLHF. DNA for the CDR3: TGTGCCAGCAGTTATGGACAGAGCTCCTATAATTCACCCCTCCACTTT.

Points on this clone: The junction differs from germline at one of its ends, possibly a read error. V and J are TRBV5-1 and TRBJ1-4, with a weak D call TRBD1 (5 bases). CDR3 length: 15 amino acids. The germline V gene has CDR1 SGHRS and CDR2 YFSETQ. The CDR3 loop reads CASSLGGSTNEKLLF. The CDR3 nucleotides are TGCGCCAGCAGCTTGGGGGGCAGCACTAATGAAAAACTGCTTTTT.

This clone was counted ten times or more. The chain recombines TRBV28 with TRBJ2-7, with a possible D match to TRBD1 (7 bases). Trimming cost V 5 bases and J 7 bases, with 21 bases left between them. The CDR3 spans 15 residues. CDR1 is MDHEN and CDR2 is SYDVKM in the germline V gene. The CDR3 DNA is TGTGCCAGCAGTCCGTGGCGGGACAGATCTGGTGAGCAGTACTTC. This gives the protein CASSPWRDRSGEQYF.

This chain links TRBV28 with TRBJ1-2, with D perhaps matching TRBD1 (6 bases). The germline CDR1 and CDR2 sequences are MDHEN and SYDVKM. With 5 bases removed from V and 7 bases from J, the gap between germline ends came to 17 bases. This CDR3 is built from 14 residues. In DNA form, the CDR3 reads TGTGCCAGCAGTGACCCCAGGGGATCTCGTGGCTACACCTTC. Protein product: CASSDPRGSRGYTF.

The chain joins TRBV5-8 to TRBJ2-5; unclear D gene. The CDR3 has 15 residues. The germline V gene has CDR1 SGHTS and CDR2 YDEGEE. The germline V and J ends were trimmed by 0 bases and 2 bases, with 11 bases remaining between them. The CDR3 DNA reads as TGTGCCAGCAGCTTGGCCCAAACAAAACAAGAGACCCAGTACTTC. Translation: CASSLAQTKQETQYF.

This chain uses TRBV7-6 with TRBJ2-7; TRBD1 aligns across 9 bases. V shed 5 bases and J 2 bases; nucleotides not matched to a gene: 16. The CDR3 spans 18 residues. The germline V gene encodes CDR1 SGHVS and CDR2 FNYEAQ. The CDR3 DNA follows: TGTGCCAGCAGCATTAGCGAGTTTTCTGGACAGGGGCCCTACGAGCAGTACTTC. Amino acid sequence: CASSISEFSGQGPYEQYF.

This rearrangement joins TRBV24-1 to TRBJ2-1; 8 bases agree with TRBD1. V shed 3 bases and J 7 bases; nucleotides not matched to a gene: 4. CDR1 and CDR2 from the germline V gene are KGHDR and SFDVKD. This CDR3 contains 14 residues. The CDR3 region is CATSDRDRQNEQFF. CDR3 nucleotides: TGTGCCACCAGTGATCGGGACAGGCAGAATGAGCAGTTCTTC.

This chain links TRBV28 with TRBJ2-7; no definite D call. CDR3 length equals 15 residues. Germline V gives CDR1 MDHEN, CDR2 SYDVKM. V was cut by 7 bases and J by 1 base, with 17 bases left in between. The CDR3 bases are TGTGCCAGCACTTCAGCGTATATCCGTTCCTACGAGCAGTACTTC. The encoded protein is CASTSAYIRSYEQYF.

The J gene is TRBJ2-7, the V gene TRBV27; TRBD1 matches 8 bases. Trimming cost V 5 bases and J 2 bases; bases outside gene matches: 2. The CDR3 runs to 13 residues. Germline values: CDR1 MNHEY, CDR2 SMNVEV (reference sequence). CDR3 residues: CASSTQGAYEQYF. The DNA of the CDR3 is TGTGCCAGCAGTACACAGGGGGCCTACGAGCAGTACTTC.

The rearrangement links TRBV10-3 to TRBJ2-3; the D gene is possibly TRBD2 (6 bases). Trimming removed 3 bases from V and 4 bases from J, with 11 bases in between. Germline V gene data show CDR1 as ENHRY and CDR2 as SYGVKD. The CDR3 spans 14 residues. CDR3 DNA: TGTGCCATCAGTGAACGGGAGCGTTCAGATACGCAGTATTTT. It codes for CAISERERSDTQYF.

The gene calls are TRBV2 and TRBJ2-7; possible D gene TRBD2, 5 bases. This CDR3 has 12 residues. V lost 8 bases, J lost 6 bases, and 14 bases lay in between. CDR1 is SNHLY and CDR2 is FYNNEI in the germline V gene. CDR3 residues: CASSHPGVEQYF. The CDR3 nucleotides read TGTGCCAGCTCCCACCCCGGGGTCGAGCAGTACTTC.